These 2 T cell receptor beta chains were all obtained from the same sample, sequenced in a study of blood T cell repertoires in COVID-19. Using immunoSEQ multiplex PCR, the repertoire was profiled, and TCRdb retains in-frame clones only, with some absent. In the table there are approximately 210,000 clones, around 89% of which are singletons. The sequencing input was PBMCs or T cells enriched from blood (not recorded which). Receptors originate from a woman aged 18 to 35 who had recovered from COVID-19.

This clone was seen just once. The chain employs TRBV24-1 and TRBJ2-2, with no clear D. The CDR3 has 15 amino acids. Germline lookup yields CDR1 KGHDR and CDR2 SFDVKD. V lost 0 bases to trimming and J lost 8 bases, with 12 bases between them. The CDR3 loop is CATSDLEPGGGELFF. In DNA, the CDR3 is TGTGCCACCAGTGATTTGGAGCCGGGTGGGGGGGAGCTGTTTTTT.

V gene TRBV23-1 combines with J gene TRBJ2-7; a possible D gene is TRBD1 (6 bases). TRBV23-1 is labeled an ORF, and its function is uncertain. This CDR3 is built from 19 residues. The germline V and J ends were trimmed by 0 bases and 0 bases, with 21 bases remaining between them. The CDR3 bases are TGCGCCAGCAGTCAATCTACCCCCACAGGGACCCTGCGCTCCTACGAGCAGTACTTC. It encodes CASSQSTPTGTLRSYEQYF.